Listed below are T cell receptor beta chains from one sample, sequenced in a study of blood T cell repertoires in COVID-19. Clones were read by immunoSEQ multiplex PCR, and TCRdb kept only the in-frame ones, dropping some. The sample holds roughly 300,000 clones, about 86% seen once. Sequences were obtained from peripheral blood. These receptor sequences come from a woman aged 25-40 years with COVID-19, enrolled during active disease. Each CDR3 is given with its conserved first and last residue. Fields, in order: V gene, clone size, D gene, J gene, CDR3 protein, CDR3 DNA. The D gene is left open where the match is weak. Clone size is not always given. Where it is, it says once, few, many or a class for expanded clones.

TRBV5-4	NA	TRBD1	TRBJ1-1	CASRSRQGAITEAFF	TGTGCCAGCAGGTCTCGACAGGGGGCGATAACTGAAGCTTTCTTT
TRBV6-5	NA	NA	TRBJ1-2	CASSYTIRGRGNGYTF	TGTGCCAGCAGTTATACCATTCGGGGCAGGGGTAATGGCTACACCTTC
TRBV4-1	NA	NA	TRBJ1-1	CASSWESGKNTEAFF	TGCGCCAGCAGCTGGGAGTCTGGAAAGAACACTGAAGCTTTCTTT
TRBV25-1	NA	TRBD2	TRBJ2-3	CASSELGGGAIDTQYF	TGTGCCAGCAGTGAACTAGGCGGGGGGGCCATAGATACGCAGTATTTT
TRBV7-7	once	NA	TRBJ1-5	CASSPLPQSSNQPQHF	TGTGCCAGCAGCCCCCTCCCGCAGTCCAGCAATCAGCCCCAGCATTTT
TRBV30	NA	TRBD1	TRBJ1-1	CAWSAGTGQEAFF	TGTGCCTGGAGTGCCGGGACAGGGCAAGAAGCTTTCTTT
TRBV29-1	NA	NA	TRBJ2-2	CSVALNTGELFF	TGCAGCGTTGCTCTAAACACCGGGGAGCTGTTTTTT
TRBV11-2	NA	NA	TRBJ2-3	CASSFNQASTDTQYF	TGTGCCAGCAGCTTTAACCAAGCTAGCACAGATACGCAGTATTTT
TRBV9	NA	NA	TRBJ2-2	CASSDNRDKGNTGELFF	TGTGCCAGCAGCGACAACCGGGACAAGGGAAACACCGGGGAGCTGTTTTTT
TRBV28	NA	NA	TRBJ2-5	CASSLAERGQETQYF	TGTGCCAGCAGTTTGGCGGAAAGGGGGCAAGAGACCCAGTACTTC
TRBV5-5	NA	NA	TRBJ1-1	CASSTMDLNSPWAFF	TGTGCCAGCAGCACTATGGACTTGAACTCTCCGTGGGCTTTCTTT
TRBV21-1	NA	NA	TRBJ2-7	CASSKSGRRAYEQYF	TGTGCCAGCAGTAAAAGTGGCCGCCGGGCCTACGAGCAGTACTTC
TRBV7-9	NA	NA	TRBJ1-6	CASSSLARTDYNSPLHF	TGTGCCAGCAGCTCGCTAGCTAGGACAGACTATAATTCACCCCTCCACTTT
TRBV6-5	NA	NA	TRBJ2-7	CASSYSELLYEQYF	TGTGCCAGCAGTTACTCGGAGCTGCTCTACGAGCAGTACTTC
TRBV4-1	NA	TRBD2	TRBJ2-2	CASSQGLAGGDTGELFF	TGCGCCAGCAGCCAGGGACTAGCGGGGGGGGACACCGGGGAGCTGTTTTTT
TRBV14	NA	NA	TRBJ2-7	CASSPDFTYRYEQYF	TGTGCCAGCAGCCCCGACTTTACCTATCGGTACGAGCAGTACTTC
TRBV27	once	NA	TRBJ1-6	CASSLIGGGSSYNSPLHF	TGTGCCAGCAGTTTAATCGGGGGGGGGAGCTCCTATAATTCACCCCTCCACTTT
TRBV12-3/TRBV12-4	once	TRBD1	TRBJ1-2	CASTASRGLGYTF	TGTGCCAGCACCGCCTCGAGGGGGCTAGGCTACACCTTC
TRBV4-1	few	NA	TRBJ1-3	CASSQTRGSGNTIYF	TGCGCCAGCAGCCAAACCCGGGGTTCTGGAAACACCATATATTTT
TRBV5-1	NA	TRBD1	TRBJ1-4	CASSLIGVSGQGFGKLFF	TGCGCCAGCAGCTTGATTGGGGTCAGTGGACAGGGGTTTGGAAAACTGTTTTTT
TRBV4-2	once	NA	TRBJ1-5	CASSGQSNQPQHF	TGTGCCAGCAGCGGACAAAGCAATCAGCCCCAGCATTTT
TRBV25-1	once	TRBD1	TRBJ1-2	CASREQGQGFGYTF	TGTGCCAGCAGAGAGCAGGGACAGGGGTTTGGCTACACCTTC
TRBV27	NA	NA	TRBJ1-5	CASSAQSNQPQHF	TGTGCCAGCAGTGCTCAGAGCAATCAGCCCCAGCATTTT
TRBV27	once	NA	TRBJ2-7	CASSLRGVDMYEQYF	TGTGCCAGCAGCCTAAGGGGTGTAGATATGTACGAGCAGTACTTC
TRBV5-1	NA	NA	TRBJ1-1	CASSSVGAGGTEAFF	TGCGCCAGCAGCTCGGTCGGGGCCGGGGGCACTGAAGCTTTCTTT